This T cell receptor beta chain was recorded in a study of OX40 agonist ivuxolimab in advanced cancers. About the research overall: It was ivuxolimab, an agonistic anti-OX40 (CD134) antibody, that patients were treated with.

Enrollment shut out patients with autoimmune disease history or systemic immunosuppression. At cycle 4 day 1, cycle 7 day 1, and baseline, blood was sampled. Profiling relied on immunoSEQ multiplex PCR, and the TCRdb table lists in-frame clones only, not all of them. The top ten hold around 23% of the sample, which has 25,000 to 35,000 clones, roughly 80% seen once. The sequencing used CD4+ or CD8+ T cells sorted from blood, collected in a trial of the OX40 agonist ivuxolimab. This clonotype originated in an adult with an advanced solid tumor such as melanoma, head and neck, liver or kidney cancer.

CDR3 sequence (DNA): TGTGCCAGCAGCCCAAAGGAGTCGGGGCGGGGTAGTAGCAATGAGCAGTTCTTC. It specifies CASSPKESGRGSSNEQFF. The gene calls are TRBV7-6 and TRBJ2-1; a possible D gene is TRBD2 (6 bases). The CDR3 has 18 amino acids. Germline assignment: CDR1 SGHVS and CDR2 FNYEAQ. V gave up 5 bases and J gave up 6 bases, with 26 bases separating them.